This T cell receptor beta chain was retrieved from a study of spatial heterogeneity in lung cancer (dated by TCRdb to the late 2010s). The study in broad terms: Donors were 72 patients with early-stage, untreated non-small cell lung cancer from the lung TRACERx cohort. In non-small cell lung cancer, the study made a quantitative comparison of TCR alpha and beta repertoires among multiple tumor regions, matched nontumor lung and blood. Both alpha and beta chains were TCR-sequenced in 200 or so tumor regions, under 70 matched nontumor lung samples and some 50 PBMC samples obtained at surgery. Beta-chain transcripts were consistently detected in greater numbers than alpha-chain transcripts, which likely reflects a higher abundance of beta-chain transcripts. Follow-up PBMC samples were sequenced whenever available, and the median time to follow-up was two to three years after resection. In the raw uncorrected reads, each unique combination of TCR and UMI appeared on average more than ten times. Nonsynonymous mutation counts, determined by whole-exome sequencing of tumor tissue, were related to features of the TCR repertoire.

As regards this clonotype: Which antigen it targets is not known. Base qualities are missing; no much larger clone stands one base away.

Beyond this particular receptor, the publication reports: Ubiquitous expanded tumor TCRs showed up in blood more often at tumor resection than at routine follow-up. Confirming at a functional level the hypothesis that regional TCRs recognize regional mutations was considered to require additional single-cell paired TCR alpha and beta sequencing. Only roughly 15 patients were included in comparisons of baseline and follow-up blood repertoires.

The sample's time point label is to be understood as: blood at routine non-recurrence follow-up after resection. Without any cell sorting, TCR sequencing was performed on whole RNA extracted either from tumor and nontumor lung tissue or from cryopreserved PBMC samples. Only patients for whom sufficient RNA was available from at least two tumor regions were selected for TCR sequencing. From a lookup of the germline V gene, CDR1 and CDR2 are SGHRS and YFSETQ. Measured from the cysteine to the valine, the CDR3 is 17 residues long. The read is trimmed to its CDR3 DNA, 51 bases read in frame from base 1. V gives up 1 base and J gives up 3 bases, and the segment between their germline ends measures 20 bases. Preparation of the library involved 5' RACE. The run used a NextSeq 500. The TCR library protocol attached a unique molecular identifier to each TCR cDNA molecule to allow correction of PCR and sequencing errors. The paper's processing steps were these. TCR identification, UMI-based error correction and CDR3 extraction were performed with Decombinator tools. Expanded TCRs were defined as those above a frequency of 2 per 1,000, corresponding to the top 1% of the tumor frequency distribution. Renyi diversity was computed with the R vegan package after each repertoire had been subsampled 100 times to 5,000 TCRs. To build CDR3 similarity networks, amino acid triplet string-kernel similarity was used, and CDR3s were connected when their pairwise similarity was above 0.82. TCRdb ran its own pipeline on the public reads, namely fastp trimming at Q25 and MiXCR clone calling, and kept in-frame beta chains. Each CDR3 protein appears once, grouped with its most common genes and DNA. The authors' filters were not applied to this entry. The sample yields tens of thousands of distinct CDR3 sequences; roughly 19% were counted once. The top ten constitute 20% to 25% of the sample.

The receptor comes from a male donor with early-stage non-small cell lung cancer. Sequencing used PBMCs, obtained at follow-up. The sequence links TRBV5-1 to TRBJ2-7; the best D guess is TRBD1, with 5 bases matching. The nucleotides are TGCGCCAGCAGCTTGAAGACAGCCAACAAACCTTTCTACGAGCAGTACGTC. Its amino acids are CASSLKTANKPFYEQYV.